This passage covers 7 T cell receptor beta chains from one sample sequenced in a study of control samples from healthy donors and cancer patients. Generated by immunoSEQ multiplex PCR, the TCRdb table keeps only in-frame clones and is missing some. Seen here are around 90,000 clones, about 82% observed once, and the top ten hold around a fifth. Material for sequencing was blood. Source of these receptors: a man between 25 and 39 years old in good health.

The rearrangement links TRBV18 to TRBJ1-4; a possible D gene is TRBD1 (6 bases). The CDR3 totals 15 residues. Germline lookup yields CDR1 KGHSH and CDR2 LQKENI. Deletions cut 1 base from V and 4 bases from J, with 10 bases between. DNA for the CDR3: TGTGCCAGCTCACCACTTGCAGGGGTTAATGAAAAACTGTTTTTT. This sequence encodes CASSPLAGVNEKLFF.

The chain has TRBV5-1 and TRBJ1-4, with 8 nucleotides matching TRBD1. CDR3 length: 16 amino acids. CDR1 SGHRS and CDR2 YFSETQ come from the germline V gene. The V and J ends lost 0 bases and 3 bases, in that order; junction bases with no gene match: 4. For the CDR3, the DNA is TGCGCCAGCAGCTTGGGACAGGGGAGACCTAATGAAAAACTGTTTTTT. Translating it yields CASSLGQGRPNEKLFF.

J is TRBJ2-2 and V is TRBV2; TRBD2 aligns across 8 bases. V shed 3 bases, J shed 4 bases, and the junction held 7 bases outside the gene matches. This CDR3 region has 16 residues. CDR1 and CDR2 from the germline V gene are SNHLY and FYNNEI. The CDR3 spells CASSDRSGAVTGELFF. The DNA for the CDR3 is TGTGCCAGCAGTGACCGTAGCGGGGCGGTCACCGGGGAGCTGTTTTTT.

V gene TRBV6-6 combines with J gene TRBJ1-4, with TRBD1 as a possible D gene (5 bases). This CDR3 spans 14 amino acids. CDR1 and CDR2 from the germline V gene are MNHNY and SVGAGI (reference sequence). The V gene lost 5 bases and the J gene lost 3 bases, with 10 bases spanning the gap. CDR3 nucleotide sequence: TGTGCCAGCAGTCTAGGGGTGGCTAATGAAAAACTGTTTTTT. Translated, it gives CASSLGVANEKLFF.

The chain combines TRBV24-1 with TRBJ2-5; D possibly corresponds to TRBD2 (6 bases). Germline loops: CDR1 KGHDR, CDR2 SFDVKD. This CDR3 has 14 residues. The V and J ends lost 5 bases and 6 bases respectively, with 15 bases between them. In nucleotides, the CDR3 is TGTGCCACCAGTGGGACTACCTTGGGGCAGACCCAGTACTTC. This encodes CATSGTTLGQTQYF.

The chain carries TRBV5-6 and TRBJ1-5; 9 bases line up with TRBD1. The CDR3 consists of 16 residues. Trimming at V came to 2 bases and at J to 4 bases, leaving 7 bases not matched to a gene. CDR1 and CDR2 (germline): SGHDT, YYEEEE. As DNA, the CDR3 is TGTGCCAGCAGCTTATGGGACAGGGAGCGTAATCAGCCCCAGCATTTT. Protein sequence: CASSLWDRERNQPQHF.

This chain joins TRBV5-1 and TRBJ2-2; 7 nucleotides align to TRBD2. The V and J ends lost 5 bases and 3 bases, in that order; junction bases with no gene match: 7. Germline V lookup: CDR1 SGHRS, CDR2 YFSETQ. This CDR3 spans 15 amino acids. CDR3 residues: CASRAAGVDTGELFF. The CDR3 bases are TGCGCCAGCAGAGCGGCGGGGGTCGACACCGGGGAGCTGTTTTTT.